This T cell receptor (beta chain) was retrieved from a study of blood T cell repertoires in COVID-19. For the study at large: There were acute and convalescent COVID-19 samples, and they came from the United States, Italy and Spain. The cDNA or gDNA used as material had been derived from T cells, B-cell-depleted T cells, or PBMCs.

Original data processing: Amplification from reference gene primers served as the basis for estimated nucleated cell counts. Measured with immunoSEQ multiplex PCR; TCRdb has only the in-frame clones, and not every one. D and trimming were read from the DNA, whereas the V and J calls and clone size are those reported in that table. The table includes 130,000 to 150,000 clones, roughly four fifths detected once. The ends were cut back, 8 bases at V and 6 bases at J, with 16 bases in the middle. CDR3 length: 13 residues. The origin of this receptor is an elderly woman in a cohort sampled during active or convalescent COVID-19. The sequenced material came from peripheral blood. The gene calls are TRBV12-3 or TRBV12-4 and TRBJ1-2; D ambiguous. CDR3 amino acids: CASAKISSHGYTF. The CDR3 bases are TGTGCCAGCGCCAAAATTAGTAGCCATGGCTACACCTTC.